These T cell receptor beta chains were read from a single sample in a study of early T cells in non-severe SARS-CoV-2 infection. TCRdb reprocessed the 5' RACE reads via MiXCR and lists one record per CDR3 protein. The sample yields about 31,000 distinct CDR3 sequences, approximately 5.3% seen once. Sequencing used whole blood. The receptors were gathered from an adult who was a healthcare worker with PCR-confirmed SARS-CoV-2 infection or an uninfected control (not recorded which). CDR3s include the opening cysteine and the closing phenylalanine or tryptophan. The order of the fields is CDR3 DNA, CDR3 protein, J gene, D gene, V gene, clone size. The D gene is left open where the match is weak. Some rows have no size entry. The others give once, few or many, or a class for an expanded clone.

CDR3nt: TGTGCCAGCAGTGTATCCCCCACGGGGACCGGGGAGCTGTTTTTT
CDR3aa: CASSVSPTGTGELFF
j_gene: TRBJ2-2
d_gene: NA
v_gene: TRBV27
abundance: few

CDR3nt: TGTGCCAGCAGCCCCTTGACTAGCGGGCCTTACAATGAGCAGTTCTTC
CDR3aa: CASSPLTSGPYNEQFF
j_gene: TRBJ2-1
d_gene: TRBD2
v_gene: TRBV3-1
abundance: many

CDR3nt: TGTGCCAGCAGCCAAGGGAGTGGTACAGGAAATGAGCAGTTCTTC
CDR3aa: CASSQGSGTGNEQFF
j_gene: TRBJ2-1
d_gene: NA
v_gene: TRBV3-1
abundance: many

CDR3nt: TGTGCCAGCAGTCCTAGCGTGGAGCGCCCAGATACGCAGTATTTT
CDR3aa: CASSPSVERPDTQYF
j_gene: TRBJ2-3
d_gene: NA
v_gene: TRBV6-1
abundance: NA

CDR3nt: TGTGCCAGCAGCTTAACACGGACAGCTGAAGCTTTCTTT
CDR3aa: CASSLTRTAEAFF
j_gene: TRBJ1-1
d_gene: NA
v_gene: TRBV7-3
abundance: many

CDR3nt: TGTGCCAGCAGCCGGACAGGAAGAATCGGCTACACCTTC
CDR3aa: CASSRTGRIGYTF
j_gene: TRBJ1-2
d_gene: TRBD1
v_gene: TRBV5-5
abundance: many

CDR3nt: TGTGCCAGCAACTCTAGACTAGCGGGAGGGCCGGATACGCAGTATTTT
CDR3aa: CASNSRLAGGPDTQYF
j_gene: TRBJ2-3
d_gene: TRBD2
v_gene: TRBV7-8
abundance: many

CDR3nt: TGTGCCAGCAGTTTATGGGGGCAGGGGGCGATCGGCTACACCTTC
CDR3aa: CASSLWGQGAIGYTF
j_gene: TRBJ1-2
d_gene: TRBD1
v_gene: TRBV28
abundance: many

CDR3nt: TGTGCCAGCAGTTACCAGTGGGACTCCTACAATGAGCAGTTCTTC
CDR3aa: CASSYQWDSYNEQFF
j_gene: TRBJ2-1
d_gene: NA
v_gene: TRBV6-2/TRBV6-3
abundance: medium-sized

CDR3nt: TGTGCCAGCAGTTCCCGGGGGGCCACCTCCTACGAGCAGTACTTC
CDR3aa: CASSSRGATSYEQYF
j_gene: TRBJ2-7
d_gene: NA
v_gene: TRBV12-3/TRBV12-4
abundance: many

CDR3nt: TGCGCCACCGCCCTGGAGTCCCTGGACAATGAGCAGTTCTTC
CDR3aa: CATALESLDNEQFF
j_gene: TRBJ2-1
d_gene: NA
v_gene: TRBV23-1
abundance: NA

CDR3nt: TGTGCCAGCGCCGGGACGGGAAGAGATACGCAGTATTTT
CDR3aa: CASAGTGRDTQYF
j_gene: TRBJ2-3
d_gene: NA
v_gene: TRBV6-5
abundance: many

CDR3nt: TGTGCCAGCAGCTTTCAGAGGGGGTCTTTGCGTAGTGAGCAGTTCTTC
CDR3aa: CASSFQRGSLRSEQFF
j_gene: TRBJ2-1
d_gene: NA
v_gene: TRBV5-5
abundance: few

CDR3nt: TGTGCCAGCAGCCGGAATGAGCAGTTCTTC
CDR3aa: CASSRNEQFF
j_gene: TRBJ2-1
d_gene: NA
v_gene: TRBV7-9
abundance: NA

CDR3nt: TGTGCCTGGAGTGTAGGGCTCAGGGCGCGGGACTATGGCTACACCTTC
CDR3aa: CAWSVGLRARDYGYTF
j_gene: TRBJ1-2
d_gene: NA
v_gene: TRBV30
abundance: many

CDR3nt: TGTGCCAGCAGCCTACCGGGGGGAGGGAACAAAGCTTTCTTT
CDR3aa: CASSLPGGGNKAFF
j_gene: TRBJ1-1
d_gene: NA
v_gene: TRBV3-1
abundance: medium-sized

CDR3nt: TGTGCCTGGCATAACGAGCGGAGCTCCTACAATGAGCAGTTCTTC
CDR3aa: CAWHNERSSYNEQFF
j_gene: TRBJ2-1
d_gene: NA
v_gene: TRBV30
abundance: many

CDR3nt: TGTGCCAGCAGCGTGATAGGCCAGAACACTGAAGCTTTCTTT
CDR3aa: CASSVIGQNTEAFF
j_gene: TRBJ1-1
d_gene: NA
v_gene: TRBV2
abundance: many

CDR3nt: TGTGCCAGCAGCTTATTACTAGACTACAATGAGCAGTTCTTC
CDR3aa: CASSLLLDYNEQFF
j_gene: TRBJ2-1
d_gene: NA
v_gene: TRBV7-2
abundance: many

CDR3nt: TGCAGCGTTCTAGTCGCGGTAGAGCAGTTCTTC
CDR3aa: CSVLVAVEQFF
j_gene: TRBJ2-1
d_gene: NA
v_gene: TRBV29-1
abundance: NA

CDR3nt: TGTGCCAGCACCGACGGGCACTTGAACACTGAAGCTTTCTTT
CDR3aa: CASTDGHLNTEAFF
j_gene: TRBJ1-1
d_gene: NA
v_gene: TRBV6-2/TRBV6-3
abundance: many

CDR3nt: TGTGCCAGCAGCCAAGCCGGGACAAACATGAACACTGAAGCTTTCTTT
CDR3aa: CASSQAGTNMNTEAFF
j_gene: TRBJ1-1
d_gene: NA
v_gene: TRBV16
abundance: many